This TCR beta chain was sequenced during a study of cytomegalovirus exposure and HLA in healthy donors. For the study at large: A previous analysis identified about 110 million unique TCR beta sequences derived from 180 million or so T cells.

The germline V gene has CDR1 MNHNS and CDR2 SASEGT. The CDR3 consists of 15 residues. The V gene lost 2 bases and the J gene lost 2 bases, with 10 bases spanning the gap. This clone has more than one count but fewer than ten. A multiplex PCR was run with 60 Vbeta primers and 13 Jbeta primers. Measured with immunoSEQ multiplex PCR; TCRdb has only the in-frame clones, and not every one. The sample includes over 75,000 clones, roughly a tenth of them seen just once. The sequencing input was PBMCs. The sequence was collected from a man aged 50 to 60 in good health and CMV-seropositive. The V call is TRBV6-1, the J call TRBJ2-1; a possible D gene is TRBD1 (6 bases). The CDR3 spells CASSENRDAYNEQFF. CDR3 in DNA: TGTGCCAGCAGTGAAAACAGGGACGCCTACAATGAGCAGTTCTTC.